In its sample, the clone carrying this T cell receptor (beta chain) was seen once. These data come from a study of blood T cell repertoires in COVID-19. Study overall: Whether acute or convalescent, the COVID-19 samples came from the United States, Italy and Spain.

The CDR3 runs to 15 residues. From germline, CDR1 is SGHTA and CDR2 FQGNSA. V shed 6 bases and J shed 3 bases, with 15 bases lying between them. Per the original data handling: Amplifying reference gene primers gave estimates of nucleated cell counts. Using immunoSEQ multiplex PCR, the repertoire was profiled, and TCRdb retains in-frame clones only, with some absent. That table is the source of V, J and clone size, and D and trimming were worked out from the DNA. The table lists around 320,000 clones, approximately 86% of them singletons, with 2% to 3% in the top ten. The J gene is TRBJ1-5, the V gene TRBV7-2; no reliable D call. The TCR comes from a man in his late teens or twenties with active or convalescent COVID-19. The sample taken for sequencing was peripheral blood. The CDR3, as DNA: TGTGCCAGCAGTCCCGGGGTGGTTTCCAATCAGCCCCAGCATTTT. Its translation is CASSPGVVSNQPQHF.